Listed here are 5 T cell receptor beta chains from one sample, sequenced in a study of patients and donors after allogeneic stem cell transplantation. TCRdb re-derived calls from the RT-PCR reads in MiXCR, one entry per CDR3 protein. The table shows around 240,000 distinct CDR3 sequences, with 12% to 15% occurring only once. The sequenced sample consisted of blood, either unsorted or a sorted T cell fraction (not recorded which). All receptors derive from a human donor who was either an allogeneic HSCT recipient or a stem cell or donor lymphocyte infusion donor (not recorded which). It is not recorded whose cells these are; they may come from a transplant donor.

A few counts support this clonotype. The CDR3 nucleotides are TGTGCCACCAGCAGAGATTTCGAGAGTACCCTCTATGGCTACACCTTC. It yields the protein CATSRDFESTLYGYTF. The chain has TRBV15 and TRBJ1-2; D remains unclear. This CDR3 comprises 16 residues. The ends were cut back, 0 bases at V and 4 bases at J, with 15 bases in the middle. The germline gives CDR1 LNHNV, CDR2 YYDKDF (reference sequence).

The gene calls are TRBV6-1 and TRBJ1-4; the D gene is possibly TRBD1 (5 bases). The CDR3 is 15 amino acids. Trimming left V 6 bases short and J 3 bases short, with 14 bases between. Germline values: CDR1 MNHNS, CDR2 SASEGT. The DNA for the CDR3 is TGTGCCAGCAGACCCTCGGGGCCATCTAATGAAAAACTGTTTTTT. It yields the protein CASRPSGPSNEKLFF.

This chain connects TRBV3-1 to TRBJ2-1; a weak D match, TRBD1 (5 bases). Trimming took off 3 bases at V and 9 bases at J, with 9 bases between the two ends. CDR1 LGHDT and CDR2 YNNKEL come from the germline V gene (reference sequence). This CDR3 contains 12 residues. DNA of the CDR3: TGTGCCAGCAGCCAGTTTCAGGGTGAGCAGTTCTTC. Its protein product is CASSQFQGEQFF.

The J gene is TRBJ1-1, the V gene TRBV15; 9 bases are shared with TRBD1. Looked up from germline, CDR1 is LNHNV and CDR2 is YYDKDF (reference sequence). Trimming at V came to 0 bases and at J to 1 base, leaving 3 bases not matched to a gene. The CDR3 length is 16 residues. CDR3 loop: CATSRDSGQGNTEAFF. CDR3 DNA sequence: TGTGCCACCAGCAGAGATTCGGGACAGGGGAACACTGAAGCTTTCTTT.

As concerns this clonotype: The junction departs from the called germline gene at one end, perhaps through a read error. The chain uses TRBV20-1 and TRBJ2-1, with D perhaps matching TRBD2 (5 bases). The germline gives CDR1 DFQATT, CDR2 SNEGSKA (reference sequence). The CDR3 extends over 15 amino acids. The CDR3 sequence: CSARDYTGLGNEKFF. CDR3 nucleotides: TGCAGTGCTAGAGACTACACGGGGTTAGGGAATGAGAAGTTCTTC.